This T cell receptor beta chain comes out of a study of blood T cell repertoires in COVID-19. The data were produced by immunoSEQ multiplex PCR, yet TCRdb's version contains in-frame clones alone and is incomplete. The sample has almost 200,000 clones, roughly 90% seen once; the top ten hold 6.5% to 9%. Participants were placed into cohorts based on the clinical history they reported. The CDR3 loop spans 15 amino acids. Germline loops: CDR1 MGHRA, CDR2 YSYEKL. The J segment lost 4 bases and the V segment lost 1 base, leaving 3 bases of the junction unmatched. The rearrangement joins TRBV4-1 to TRBJ2-3; 9 nucleotides line up with TRBD2. The source of this sequence is a woman younger than 35 who had recovered from COVID-19. The sequenced sample consisted of PBMCs or T cells enriched from blood (not recorded which). CDR3 loop: CASSQVAGGADTQYF. Here the CDR3 DNA reads TGCGCCAGCAGCCAAGTTGCGGGGGGGGCAGATACGCAGTATTTT.